The clone carrying this T cell receptor (beta chain) was seen once. The target antigen is unknown. Source study methods: ImmunoSEQ yielded junction-only sequences lacking quality scores, so filtering differed. TCRdb keeps only in-frame clones here, not all; method: immunoSEQ multiplex PCR. Clonal size and the V and J genes are those of that table, whereas D and trimming came from the DNA. This table holds nearly 2 million clones, approximately 94% found once. The source of the sample is a study of shared clonotypes between healthy human individuals. Trimming pared 0 bases from V and 9 bases from J, leaving 11 bases between. The CDR3 extends over 13 amino acids. Germline V gene data show CDR1 as MGHRA and CDR2 as YSYEKL. CD45RO-negative cells were positively selected for CCR7, leaving out terminally differentiated effector memory CD45RA+ cells. Study observations and caveats: The study found about 5% of naive CD4 clonotypes shared across a few donors. Memory subsets generally showed lower estimated richness than naive subsets. Rarefaction curves obtained for sorted subsets showed sequencing incomplete despite large depth.

The sequenced sample consisted of naive CD8+ T cells sorted from blood. The chain combines TRBV4-1 with TRBJ1-2; D unresolved. The receptor comes from a man in his late teens or twenties in good health. The CDR3 nucleotides are TGCGCCAGCAGCCAAGACCCCAGCCTCCGCTACACCTTC. Residues: CASSQDPSLRYTF.